This T cell receptor beta chain was profiled in a study of T cell responses to AZD1222 COVID-19 vaccine. The study's findings and limits: Donors were chiefly white British, with a greater number of females, and clonal diversity was perhaps underestimated.

The CDR3 spans 16 residues. Germline V gives CDR1 SGHTA, CDR2 FQGTGA. Trimming cost V 4 bases and J 0 bases; bases outside gene matches: 4. As for this clone: What it binds is unknown.

The repertoire was sequenced with immunoSEQ multiplex PCR; TCRdb's copy has only in-frame clones and lacks some. The data hold approximately 170,000 clones, with around 89% observed a single time. The J gene is TRBJ1-3, the V gene TRBV7-3; TRBD1 matches at 9 bases. The input for sequencing was peripheral blood, taken on day 0 of AZD1222 vaccination. The TCR was taken from an adult in good health. CDR3 coding DNA: TGTGCCAGCAGCTCGACAGGGGGATACTCTGGAAACACCATATATTTT. Amino acid sequence: CASSSTGGYSGNTIYF.